Listed below are T cell receptor beta chains from one sample, sequenced in a study of neoadjuvant anti-PD-1 for oral cavity cancer. Using immunoSEQ multiplex PCR, the repertoire was profiled, and TCRdb retains in-frame clones only, with some absent. Of approximately 83,000 clones in the sample, 70% to 85% were seen once. The sequencing used PBMCs, collected before nivolumab (anti-PD-1) treatment. The receptors originated from a person between 40 and 80 years old with oral cavity squamous cell carcinoma. The CDR3 runs from the conserved cysteine through the conserved F or W. The D gene is left open where the match is weak. Clone size is stated in some rows and not others, as once, few, many or a class when expanded.

D: NA; J: TRBJ1-1; V: TRBV5-8; size: NA; CDR3: CASSPVGGGNTEAFF; DNA: TGTGCCAGCAGCCCCGTGGGGGGGGGAAACACTGAAGCTTTCTTT
D: TRBD1; J: TRBJ2-7; V: TRBV6-1; size: NA; CDR3: CASSQQGAGYEQYF; DNA: TGTGCCAGCAGCCAACAGGGGGCAGGGTACGAGCAGTACTTC
D: TRBD1; J: TRBJ1-2; V: TRBV7-9; size: NA; CDR3: CASSWTGDGGYTF; DNA: TGTGCCAGCAGCTGGACAGGGGACGGTGGCTACACCTTC
D: TRBD1; J: TRBJ1-2; V: TRBV5-6; size: NA; CDR3: CASSPRDRAHSF; DNA: TGTGCCAGCAGCCCCCGGGACAGGGCCCACTCCTTC
D: NA; J: TRBJ1-2; V: TRBV7-8; size: NA; CDR3: CASTETGPGSSNYGYTF; DNA: TGTGCCAGCACCGAAACCGGGCCCGGCAGTTCTAACTATGGCTACACCTTC
D: TRBD1; J: TRBJ1-5; V: TRBV5-6; size: NA; CDR3: CASSFRGRVGNQPQHF; DNA: TGTGCCAGCAGCTTCAGGGGGCGGGTAGGTAATCAGCCCCAGCATTTT
D: NA; J: TRBJ1-1; V: TRBV7-9; size: NA; CDR3: CASSLGWGTEAFF; DNA: TGTGCCAGCAGCTTAGGGTGGGGGACTGAAGCTTTCTTT
D: NA; J: TRBJ2-1; V: TRBV28; size: NA; CDR3: CASSLGNGPYNEQFF; DNA: TGTGCCAGCAGTTTAGGGAATGGGCCCTACAATGAGCAGTTCTTC
D: NA; J: TRBJ1-5; V: TRBV9; size: NA; CDR3: CASSVEAGQRYSNQPQHF; DNA: TGTGCCAGCAGCGTGGAAGCCGGACAGAGATATAGCAATCAGCCCCAGCATTTT
D: TRBD2; J: TRBJ2-1; V: TRBV7-8; size: once; CDR3: CASSFLFGGTSGNEQFF; DNA: TGTGCCAGCAGCTTTCTATTTGGCGGGACTAGCGGAAATGAGCAGTTCTTC
D: TRBD1; J: TRBJ1-2; V: TRBV19; size: NA; CDR3: CASSPGTGGRFGYTF; DNA: TGTGCCAGTAGCCCCGGGACAGGGGGAAGGTTTGGCTACACCTTC
D: NA; J: TRBJ2-1; V: TRBV2; size: few; CDR3: CASSEMVTAALEQFF; DNA: TGTGCCAGCAGTGAAATGGTAACGGCGGCGCTCGAGCAGTTCTTC
D: TRBD1; J: TRBJ2-3; V: TRBV10-3; size: NA; CDR3: CAIMDKQGTQYF; DNA: TGTGCCATCATGGATAAACAGGGGACGCAGTATTTT
D: NA; J: TRBJ2-7; V: TRBV5-6; size: NA; CDR3: CASSFRDSNYEQYF; DNA: TGTGCCAGCAGCTTCCGAGACAGTAACTACGAGCAGTACTTC
D: NA; J: TRBJ2-7; V: TRBV7-6; size: NA; CDR3: CASSLDVWRPEQYF; DNA: TGTGCCAGCAGCTTAGACGTATGGCGCCCCGAGCAGTACTTC
D: TRBD1; J: TRBJ2-7; V: TRBV19; size: NA; CDR3: CASSPGQAYEQYF; DNA: TGTGCCAGTAGCCCCGGACAGGCCTACGAGCAGTACTTC
D: TRBD1; J: TRBJ2-5; V: TRBV2; size: NA; CDR3: CASSRDSQETQYF; DNA: TGTGCCAGCAGCCGGGACAGTCAAGAGACCCAGTACTTC
D: NA; J: TRBJ2-1; V: TRBV29-1; size: few; CDR3: CSGEDWMSNEQFF; DNA: TGCAGCGGTGAAGATTGGATGAGCAATGAGCAGTTCTTC
D: TRBD2; J: TRBJ2-5; V: TRBV5-1; size: NA; CDR3: CASSVGGGRSETQYF; DNA: TGCGCCAGCAGCGTGGGGGGCGGGAGGTCAGAGACCCAGTACTTC
D: TRBD1; J: TRBJ1-5; V: TRBV25-1; size: NA; CDR3: CASSVGQGPNQPQHF; DNA: TGTGCCAGCAGTGTAGGACAGGGCCCCAATCAGCCCCAGCATTTT
D: TRBD1; J: TRBJ1-1; V: TRBV5-1; size: few; CDR3: CASSNRTGGHTEAFF; DNA: TGCGCCAGCAGCAATCGGACAGGGGGGCACACTGAAGCTTTCTTT
D: NA; J: TRBJ2-5; V: TRBV5-4; size: NA; CDR3: CASSFRGAETQYF; DNA: TGTGCCAGCAGCTTTCGAGGGGCAGAGACCCAGTACTTC
D: NA; J: TRBJ2-7; V: TRBV19; size: once; CDR3: CASGSLGTKPYEQYF; DNA: TGTGCCAGTGGATCTTTGGGCACAAAGCCCTACGAGCAGTACTTC
D: NA; J: TRBJ2-2; V: TRBV19; size: NA; CDR3: CASTTQGKNTGELFF; DNA: TGTGCCAGTACCACTCAGGGAAAGAACACCGGGGAGCTGTTTTTT
D: TRBD1; J: TRBJ1-2; V: TRBV5-6; size: NA; CDR3: CASSPWDRDYGYTF; DNA: TGTGCCAGCAGCCCCTGGGACAGGGATTATGGCTACACCTTC
D: NA; J: TRBJ1-1; V: TRBV18; size: NA; CDR3: CASSPLNRDNTEAFF; DNA: TGTGCCAGCTCACCCCTAAACAGGGACAACACTGAAGCTTTCTTT
D: TRBD1; J: TRBJ2-2; V: TRBV30; size: NA; CDR3: CAWSLTGGSTGELFF; DNA: TGTGCCTGGAGTCTGACAGGGGGCAGCACCGGGGAGCTGTTTTTT
D: TRBD1; J: TRBJ2-2; V: TRBV30; size: NA; CDR3: CAWSARDRVTGELFF; DNA: TGTGCCTGGAGCGCCCGGGACAGGGTTACCGGGGAGCTGTTTTTT
D: NA; J: TRBJ2-2; V: TRBV30; size: NA; CDR3: CAWNGRLLSSTGELFF; DNA: TGTGCCTGGAACGGACGGTTGCTAAGTTCCACCGGGGAGCTGTTTTTT
D: NA; J: TRBJ1-5; V: TRBV6-1; size: NA; CDR3: CASSESGNQPQHF; DNA: TGTGCCAGCAGTGAATCGGGGAATCAGCCCCAGCATTTT
D: NA; J: TRBJ2-1; V: TRBV9; size: NA; CDR3: CASSGPWRGNEQFF; DNA: TGTGCCAGCAGCGGCCCCTGGAGAGGGAATGAGCAGTTCTTC
D: TRBD1; J: TRBJ2-7; V: TRBV19; size: NA; CDR3: CATGPRDRGLYEQYF; DNA: TGTGCCACCGGCCCCCGGGACAGGGGGTTGTACGAGCAGTACTTC
D: TRBD2; J: TRBJ2-7; V: TRBV6-1; size: NA; CDR3: CASSELREGPQYF; DNA: TGTGCCAGCAGTGAACTGCGGGAGGGGCCCCAGTACTTC
D: NA; J: TRBJ2-1; V: TRBV7-9; size: NA; CDR3: CASMGQGGYNEQFF; DNA: TGTGCCAGCATGGGGCAGGGAGGCTACAATGAGCAGTTCTTC
D: TRBD1; J: TRBJ2-7; V: TRBV11-2; size: few; CDR3: CASSLVMGQGREQYF; DNA: TGTGCCAGCAGCTTAGTTATGGGACAGGGGCGCGAGCAGTACTTC
D: NA; J: TRBJ1-1; V: TRBV4-1; size: NA; CDR3: CASSQDYNGEAFF; DNA: TGCGCCAGCAGCCAAGATTACAACGGAGAGGCTTTCTTT
D: TRBD1; J: TRBJ1-2; V: TRBV28; size: NA; CDR3: CASSSQGGVGGYTF; DNA: TGTGCCAGCAGTTCACAGGGGGGGGTAGGAGGCTACACCTTC
D: TRBD2; J: TRBJ2-1; V: TRBV5-1; size: NA; CDR3: CASSPPNYSGRVDEQFF; DNA: TGCGCCAGCAGCCCACCTAACTACAGCGGGAGGGTTGATGAGCAGTTCTTC
D: NA; J: TRBJ1-4; V: TRBV2; size: few; CDR3: CASRTEQSTNEKLFF; DNA: TGTGCCAGCAGGACCGAACAGTCAACTAATGAAAAACTGTTTTTT